This T cell receptor (beta chain) was sequenced during a study of regulatory T cells in long-lasting Graves disease (dated by TCRdb to about 2021). Regarding the research as a whole: To count as having persistent Graves' disease, a patient had to have received antithyroid drug treatment for over 5 years with TSH receptor autoantibodies remaining persistently positive. Persistent Graves' disease patients were compared with newly diagnosed Graves' disease patients by peripheral blood TCR sequencing and RNA sequencing. The study took place in China and was registered as a clinical trial. TCR sequencing covered 13 persistent and around 20 newly diagnosed Graves' disease patients, some 33 samples in total. Antithyroid drugs had been taken for 8.5 to 11 years on average by persistent Graves' disease patients in the clinical cohort.

Broad study findings and their caveats: Compared with newly diagnosed patients, patients with persistent Graves' disease had lower TCR Shannon entropy and fewer highly expanded clones, which suggests clonal expansion. Persistent disease showed preferential use of TRBV28, TRBJ1-2 and TRBJ2-5, whereas newly diagnosed disease favored TRBV20-1 and TRBJ2-1. Peripheral blood alone was examined, since thyroid tissue, which constituted the primary lesion, could not be accessed. Sequencing and analysis were limited to the TCR beta chain. A larger number of public clonotypes was shared among persistent patients (around 3,000) than among newly diagnosed patients (approximately 930). As a limitation, the authors acknowledged that the small sample size may reduce accuracy.

Worth noting for this clonotype: The clone's antigen remains unknown. No base quality values were provided; no much bigger clone lies one nucleotide off.

To prepare the library, multiplex PCR was applied. Sequencer: Illumina HiSeq 4000. CDR3 regions were amplified by Arm-PCR with iRepertoire HTBI primers to construct TCR beta libraries. Gel purification was performed on PCR products prior to sequencing. The paper's processing steps were these. Gene usage analysis of CDR3 amino acid clonotypes relied on the roughly 60 TRBV and more than twelve TRBJ segments identified across samples. Filtered high-quality paired reads were merged into contigs using COPE and FqMerger. BLAST was used to align contigs to IMGT TRBV, TRBD and TRBJ reference genes, with CDR3 defined following IMGT. Any clonotype with a frequency above 0.1% was counted as a highly expanded clone. Repertoire diversity was measured by Shannon entropy, and V-J evenness by the Gini coefficient. A clonotype found in more than one individual was treated as public. TCRdb handled the public reads itself, with Q25 trimming in fastp and clone calling in MiXCR, and kept productive beta chains. Each CDR3 protein gets just one entry, which takes the most common genes and DNA from the rows behind it. The authors' filters were not applied to this entry. The sample records roughly 360,000 distinct CDR3 sequences, 20% to 25% of which are singletons. Jointly, the top ten make up around 30% of the sample.

The germline V gene (reference sequence) specifies SEHNR as CDR1 and FQNEAQ as CDR2. From V the trimming removes 5 bases and from J it removes 5 bases, while the gene matches leave 11 bases of the junction unaccounted for. The CDR3 runs 16 residues from the cysteine to the phenylalanine. Solely the CDR3 DNA is kept, with 48 bases framed from the first base. Explained via the paper, the time point label denotes: persistent/refractory GD, antithyroid drugs over 5 years with positive TRAb. For both TCR sequencing and RNA sequencing, RNA was extracted from PBMCs using TRIzol. The diagnosis of Graves' disease followed American Thyroid Association guidelines. Patients were recruited from an endocrinology department in Xi'an, China. From each patient, nine milliliters of peripheral blood was collected into an EDTA anticoagulant tube. Ficoll Paque Plus density gradient separation was used to isolate PBMCs, and no further T cell sorting was performed. An Agilent 2100 Bioanalyzer and agarose gel were used to assess RNA quality, and a NanoDrop 2000 was used to measure RNA concentration.

Sequencing was performed on peripheral blood mononuclear cells (PBMCs), taken when the disease was refractory, from a patient treated with antithyroid drugs. The receptor chain draws on TRBV7-9 and TRBJ2-2; a stretch of 7 junction bases matches TRBD1. This TCR was sampled from a woman aged 40 to 49 with Graves disease. Donor details come from another sample of the same person, matched by shared clones. The CDR3 sequence is CASSSTGVGGTGELFF. The nucleotides read TGTGCCAGCAGCAGCACAGGGGTTGGCGGGACCGGGGAGCTGTTTTTT.